A single sample is the source of the 13 T cell receptor beta chains below, sequenced in a study of CXCR3-negative and CXCR3-positive naive CD8 T cells. General study points: Greater hydrophobicity was found in TRB CDR3s of CXCR3-positive naive cells than of CXCR3-negative naive cells.

UMI labels and 5' RACE were used to prepare the TRB cDNA libraries. TCRdb re-called the 5' RACE reads; one entry per CDR3 protein, DNA not given. This sample's clone table lists about 63,000 distinct CDR3 sequences. The antigens for these receptors are not known. The sequenced sample consisted of naive CXCR3+ CD8+ T cells from blood. As for subset: CD45RO-CCR7+CD27+CD95- naive CD8+ T cells expressing CXCR3 (TNR3+). Source of these receptors: a human donor in good health. Some clones in this sample may be carry-over from other donors' samples.

V and J are TRBV19 and TRBJ2-1; checking the TCRdb D call of TRBD1 is not possible without DNA. This CDR3 is built from 15 residues. Germline CDR1 is LNHDA and CDR2 is SQIVND (reference sequence). The CDR3 protein is CASSLRDRGYNEQFF.

This chain uses TRBV28 with TRBJ1-1; there is no DNA to check the TCRdb D call of TRBD1. Germline V gene lookup returns CDR1 MDHEN and CDR2 SYDVKM. The CDR3 sequence is 14 residues long. CDR3 amino acids: CASSLSQSAAEAFF.

This chain joins TRBV10-2 and TRBJ2-1; without DNA, the TCRdb call of TRBD2 cannot be checked. The CDR3 totals 17 residues. Germline CDR1 and CDR2: WSHSY and SAAADI. This chain's CDR3 is CASSEDTSDRGHNEQFF.

The rearrangement joins TRBV29-1 to TRBJ2-7; TCRdb calls TRBD1, which cannot be checked without DNA. The CDR3 is 12 residues long. Germline assignment: CDR1 SQVTM and CDR2 ANQGSEA. CDR3: CSARDRSYEQYF.

The chain links TRBV29-1 to TRBJ2-7. Germline-derived CDR1 and CDR2 are SQVTM and ANQGSEA. This CDR3 comprises 13 residues. This CDR3 reads CSVESIGSYEQYF.

The chain recombines TRBV27 with TRBJ1-6; lacking DNA, the TRBD1 call made by TCRdb goes unchecked. Germline V lookup: CDR1 MNHEY, CDR2 SMNVEV (reference sequence). The CDR3 is 13 residues long. CDR3 loop: CASSSGGNSPLHF.

This sequence joins TRBV21-1 and TRBJ2-1; the TCRdb call, TRBD2, lacks DNA for checking. TRBV21-1 is described as a pseudogene. The CDR3 is 17 residues long. Here the CDR3 reads CASSKPRLAGDYNEQFF.

V gene TRBV28 combines with J gene TRBJ2-3; absent DNA, TCRdb's TRBD2 call cannot be checked. This CDR3 is 18 amino acids long. The V gene's germline CDR1 is MDHEN and CDR2 SYDVKM. This CDR3 is CASSPWASGGSSTDTQYF. Looking up the rest from reference TRBV28 and TRBJ2-3 gives the full variable domain: DVKVTQSSRYLVKRTGEKVFLECVQDMDHENMFWYRQDPGLGLRLIYFSYDVKMKEKGDIPEGYSVSREKKERFSLILESASTNQTSMYLCASSPWASGGSSTDTQYFGPGTRLTVL.

This clonotype is deemed medium-sized (0.01 to 0.1%) by its frequency. V usage is TRBV7-7 and J usage is TRBJ2-1; TCRdb returns TRBD1, unconfirmable since there is no DNA. Germline CDR1 and CDR2: SSHAT and FNYEAQ (reference sequence). The CDR3 loop spans 15 amino acids. The chain's CDR3 is CASSSGTGLYNEQFF.

This chain's CDR3 is CSVELGLDTEAFF. The chain links TRBV29-1 to TRBJ1-1. The CDR3 has 13 residues. Germline loops: CDR1 SQVTM, CDR2 ANQGSEA.

V gene TRBV20-1 combines with J gene TRBJ2-7. Germline V lookup: CDR1 DFQATT, CDR2 SNEGSKA (reference sequence). The CDR3 has 13 amino acids. Here the CDR3 reads CSATITRSYEQYF.

This rearrangement joins TRBV30 to TRBJ2-1; TCRdb selects TRBD1, and the lack of DNA leaves this call unchecked. The CDR3 contains 13 residues. Germline V CDR1 and CDR2: GTSNPN, SVGIG (reference sequence). CDR3 protein: CAWRQAAYNEQFF.

The chain links TRBV14 to TRBJ1-2; TCRdb outputs TRBD1, but without DNA this stays unchecked. The CDR3 contains 15 residues. The germline V gene encodes CDR1 SGHDN and CDR2 FVKESK. The CDR3 sequence: CASSPRWGSNYGYTF. The full variable domain, with the rest looked up from reference TRBV14 and TRBJ1-2, is EAGVTQFPSHSVIEKGQTVTLRCDPISGHDNLYWYRRVMGKEIKFLLHFVKESKQDESGMPNNRFLAERTGGTYSTLKVQPAELEDSGVYFCASSPRWGSNYGYTFGSGTRLTVV.